The 18 T cell receptor beta chains below all came from one sample that was sequenced in a study of low-dose radiotherapy and immunotherapy resistance in tumors. Alpha- and beta-chain coverage of first-strand cDNA came from TRAV- and TRBV-specific primers. TCR amplification ran 15 to 25 PCR cycles using constant-region and V-primer adapter primers. TCRdb re-analysed the reads in MiXCR, keeping a single row per CDR3 protein. The sample records around 13,000 distinct CDR3 sequences, 60% being singletons. Every receptor here comes from a human donor with advanced metastatic prostate, ovarian, gallbladder or colorectal cancer (not recorded which). This table probably holds off-target reads from a library built for another chain.

This rearrangement joins TRBV14 to TRBJ2-6; D is unresolved. The CDR3 sequence is 14 residues long. The V end lost 7 bases, the J end lost 0 bases, and 7 bases lay between the germline ends. Germline V gene sequence: CDR1 SGHDN, CDR2 FVKESK. In DNA, the CDR3 is TGTGCCAGCACGGCTCACTCTGGGGCCAACGTCCTGACTTTC. This encodes CASTAHSGANVLTF.

The gene calls are TRBV19 and TRBJ2-3; D possibly corresponds to TRBD2 (6 bases). Trimming cost V 9 bases and J 4 bases, with 14 bases left between them. Germline CDR1 and CDR2: LNHDA and SQIVND (reference sequence). The CDR3 runs 13 residues. The CDR3 region is CASGGQGADTQYF. CDR3 coding DNA: TGTGCCAGCGGAGGGCAGGGAGCAGATACGCAGTATTTT.

This clonotype was counted only a few times. V and J are TRBV2 and TRBJ2-5, with D possibly being TRBD1 or TRBD2 (5 bases each). Trimming pared 3 bases from V and 6 bases from J, leaving 11 bases between. The germline V gene encodes CDR1 SNHLY and CDR2 FYNNEI. The CDR3 extends over 13 amino acids. The CDR3 DNA sequence: TGTGCCAGCAGTGATCCCCCGGGACAGACCCAGTACTTC. This gives the protein CASSDPPGQTQYF.

To note about this clonotype: The junction departs from the called germline gene at one end, perhaps through a read error. The rearrangement joins TRBV28 to TRBJ2-5, with 7 bases fitting TRBD2. The CDR3 loop spans 17 amino acids. The germline CDR1 and CDR2 sequences are MDHEN and SYDVKM. CDR3 in amino acids: CATSDPGLGARKETQYF. The CDR3 DNA is TGTGCCACCAGTGACCCTGGACTAGGGGCGAGAAAAGAGACCCAGTACTTC.

This sequence joins TRBV15 and TRBJ1-6; TRBD1 aligns across 9 bases. Germline V gives CDR1 LNHNV, CDR2 YYDKDF (reference sequence). This CDR3 contains 17 residues. V shed 5 bases, J shed 5 bases, and the junction held 10 bases outside the gene matches. The CDR3 DNA sequence: TGTGCCACCAGCGGTAACAGGGGGCAGATAAATAATTCACCCCTCCACTTT. Its protein product is CATSGNRGQINNSPLHF.

The J gene is TRBJ2-7, the V gene TRBV27, with TRBD1 matching 7 bases. In germline, CDR1 is MNHEY, CDR2 SMNVEV (reference sequence). V trimming: 3 bases; J trimming: 5 bases; junction bases outside the gene matches: 10. The CDR3 has 15 amino acids. The CDR3 is CASSFATTGLDEQYF. In DNA form, the CDR3 reads TGTGCCAGCAGTTTCGCGACGACAGGGTTAGACGAGCAGTACTTC.

The rearrangement uses TRBV4-1 and TRBJ1-1; TRBD1 is a possible D gene (6 bases). The V and J ends lost 0 bases and 4 bases respectively, with 12 bases between them. The CDR3 is 15 amino acids. Germline V gene lookup returns CDR1 MGHRA and CDR2 YSYEKL. CDR3 protein: CASSQEGRGGTEAFF. The DNA of the CDR3 is TGCGCCAGCAGCCAAGAGGGCAGGGGAGGCACTGAAGCTTTCTTT.

CDR3 in amino acids: CASRNEGPLWPQHF. DNA of the CDR3: TGTGCCAGCAGAAACGAGGGGCCTTTATGGCCCCAGCATTTT. J is TRBJ1-5 and V is TRBV28; D may be TRBD1 (5 bases). Trimming pared 6 bases from V and 9 bases from J, leaving 18 bases between. Germline lookup yields CDR1 MDHEN and CDR2 SYDVKM. This CDR3 has 14 residues.

J is TRBJ1-1 and V is TRBV29-1, with no clear D. Trimming took 7 bases from V and 3 from J, leaving 6 bases between them. This CDR3 is built from 10 residues. Germline V gives CDR1 SQVTM, CDR2 ANQGSEA. The CDR3 here is CSGADTEAFF. The CDR3 DNA reads TGCAGCGGGGCGGACACTGAAGCTTTCTTT. The full variable domain, its missing parts supplied by reference TRBV29-1 and TRBJ1-1, is SAVISQKPSRDICQRGTSLTIQCQVDSQVTMMFWYRQQPGQSLTLIATANQGSEATYESGFVIDKFPISRPNLTFSTLTVSNMSPEDSSIYLCSGADTEAFFGQGTRLTVV.

About this clonotype: The final CDR3 position lacks the conserved phenylalanine or tryptophan, pointing to a likely read error. Written as DNA, the CDR3 is TGTGCCAGCTCACCACCGGGGCAGCCCCAGCATCTT. Translation gives CASSPPGQPQHL. The chain carries TRBV18 and TRBJ1-5; D is unresolved. This CDR3 is built from 12 residues. The V and J ends lost 0 bases and 7 bases respectively, with 4 bases between them. CDR1 and CDR2 from the germline V gene are KGHSH and LQKENI.

The chain uses TRBV5-6 and TRBJ2-3; the match to TRBD1 covers 10 bases. Losses at the gene ends were 0 bases for V and 8 bases for J; bases not matched to a gene: 6. CDR3 length equals 15 residues. The germline gives CDR1 SGHDT, CDR2 YYEEEE. CDR3 coding DNA: TGTGCCAGCAGCTTGGGAGACAGGGGGCACGGTACGCAGTATTTT. Its protein is CASSLGDRGHGTQYF.

This clonotype has just a few counts. The chain links TRBV28 to TRBJ1-2, with 9 bases lining up with TRBD1. Germline-derived CDR1 and CDR2 are MDHEN and SYDVKM. The CDR3 is made up of 18 amino acids. The J segment lost 8 bases and the V segment lost 3 bases, leaving 19 bases of the junction unmatched. The CDR3 nucleotides read TGTGCCAGCAGTTTTCCCCCGGGACAGGGCGGTGAGAGTCAGGGCTACACCTTC. This gives the protein CASSFPPGQGGESQGYTF.

The chain has TRBV10-3 and TRBJ2-7, with 7 bases fitting TRBD2. CDR1 is ENHRY and CDR2 is SYGVKD in the germline V gene. The CDR3 is made up of 12 amino acids. V lost 4 bases to trimming and J lost 6 bases; unmatched junction nucleotides: 3. CDR3 nucleotides: TGTGCCATCAGTGCGGGAGGAAGCGAGCAGTACTTC. Its protein product is CAISAGGSEQYF.

A few counts support this clonotype. This chain uses TRBV7-2 with TRBJ2-7, with 9 bases matching TRBD2. Germline V gene data show CDR1 as SGHTA and CDR2 as FQGNSA. The trim removed 6 bases at V and 1 base at J, leaving 4 bases unmatched. The length of the CDR3 is 14 residues. The CDR3 reads CASSTSGLSYEQYF. CDR3 bases: TGTGCCAGCAGTACTAGCGGGTTGTCCTACGAGCAGTACTTC.

In nucleotides, the CDR3 is TGTGCCAGCAGTTTGCCCACAGGGGGTCGGGAGACCCAGTACTTC. It translates to CASSLPTGGRETQYF. The chain is built from TRBV28 and TRBJ2-5; 8 bases line up with TRBD1. The ends lost 3 bases at V and 5 bases at J; junction bases unmatched: 8. CDR1 is MDHEN and CDR2 is SYDVKM in the germline V gene. The CDR3 consists of 15 residues.

Only a few counts were recorded for this clonotype. The gene calls are TRBV9 and TRBJ2-6, with TRBD1 matching over 7 bases. V was clipped by 3 bases and J by 0 bases; unmatched bases: 6. CDR1 and CDR2 (germline): SGDLS, YYNGEE. The CDR3 totals 17 residues. The CDR3 sequence: CASSAGQWNSGANVLTF. The CDR3, as DNA: TGTGCCAGCAGCGCGGGACAGTGGAACTCTGGGGCCAACGTCCTGACTTTC.

CDR3 bases: TGCGCCAGCAACCATGGAAATTACGACAGAGACAAAGGAAAAGCTTTCTTT. Protein sequence: CASNHGNYDRDKGKAFF. The chain has TRBV5-1 and TRBJ1-1; D possibly corresponds to TRBD1 (5 bases). This CDR3 contains 17 residues. Germline V CDR1 and CDR2: SGHRS, YFSETQ. Trimming took 6 bases from V and 9 from J, leaving 30 bases between them.

The rearrangement links TRBV28 to TRBJ1-2; TRBD1 aligns across 8 bases. The germline CDR1 and CDR2 sequences are MDHEN and SYDVKM. J was trimmed by 5 bases and V by 6 bases; bases with no gene match: 5. This CDR3 has 13 amino acids. CDR3 sequence (DNA): TGTGCCAGCAGCTTGGACAGGGTGTATGGCTACACCTTC. This translates into CASSLDRVYGYTF.